The source of this T cell receptor beta chain is a study of T cell responses to AZD1222 COVID-19 vaccine. TCRdb's copy holds only in-frame clones and misses some; the assay was immunoSEQ multiplex PCR. Among around 110,000 clones, almost 90% were seen once, and the ten largest hold approximately 10%. The CDR3 spans 15 residues. Per the germline V gene, CDR1 is MNHEY and CDR2 is SVGEGT. Deletions cut 2 bases from V and 6 bases from J, with 13 bases between. This sequence originates from an adult in good health. The genes are TRBV6-2 or TRBV6-3 and TRBJ2-2; unclear D gene. The input for sequencing was peripheral blood, taken on day 0 of AZD1222 vaccination. CDR3 nucleotides: TGTGCCAGCAGTTACAAGGCAGGTTTTTCCGGGGAGCTGTTTTTT. Translating it yields CASSYKAGFSGELFF.